Shown below are 12 T cell receptor beta chains from a single sample sequenced in a study of early T cells in non-severe SARS-CoV-2 infection (dated by TCRdb to 2020 to 2023). Library prep was done by 5' RACE. The sequencer listed for this sample is NextSeq 500. Through fastp at Q25 and MiXCR, TCRdb rebuilt clones from the public reads, retaining in-frame beta chains. Records with the same CDR3 protein are collapsed into one entry carrying the most frequent genes and DNA. The table for this sample lists around 84,000 distinct CDR3 sequences; roughly an eighth of them were counted only once. Of the sample, 6.5% to 8.5% is held by the ten largest clones. The source material was whole blood. The source is an adult who was a healthcare worker with PCR-confirmed SARS-CoV-2 infection or an uninfected control (not recorded which).

This clonotype was observed a handful of times. The genes are TRBV7-2 and TRBJ2-3; 13 positions match TRBD2. Germline trimming cut 6 bases from V and 4 bases from J; bases unmatched to any gene: 4. The CDR3 consists of 15 residues. Germline assignment: CDR1 SGHTA and CDR2 FQGNSA. This chain's CDR3 is CASSRLAGGADTQYF. Written as DNA, the CDR3 is TGTGCCAGCAGTAGACTAGCGGGAGGCGCAGATACGCAGTATTTT.

The genes are TRBV15 and TRBJ1-4; 8 nucleotides match TRBD1. After removal of 1 base from V and 8 bases from J, the junction contained 6 bases not matched to a gene. This CDR3 comprises 15 residues. In germline, CDR1 is LNHNV, CDR2 YYDKDF (reference sequence). The chain's CDR3 is CATSRGQGAVEKLFF. The CDR3 DNA reads as TGTGCCACCAGCAGAGGTCAGGGGGCGGTGGAAAAACTGTTTTTT.

This clonotype was counted a few times. The V gene is TRBV9, the J gene TRBJ1-4; D gene ambiguous. Looked up from germline, CDR1 is SGDLS and CDR2 is YYNGEE. Trimming pared 2 bases from V and 0 bases from J, leaving 8 bases between. This CDR3 has 15 amino acids. The CDR3 coding sequence is TGTGCCAGCAGCGTTTTGGGGACAACTAATGAAAAACTGTTTTTT. Amino acid sequence: CASSVLGTTNEKLFF.

The chain couples TRBV11-2 to TRBJ2-1, with 9 bases identical to TRBD2. The V segment lost 5 bases and the J segment 6 bases; nucleotides outside the gene matches: 14. CDR1 is SGHAT, CDR2 FQNNGV, per germline. The CDR3 length is 17 residues. The CDR3 protein is CASSPWASGVVGNEQFF. CDR3 DNA sequence: TGTGCCAGCAGCCCATGGGCTAGCGGGGTGGTTGGCAATGAGCAGTTCTTC.

The rearrangement links TRBV29-1 to TRBJ2-3, with 11 positions matching TRBD2. V lost 4 bases, J lost 4 bases, and 4 bases stayed unmatched. Germline V gene data show CDR1 as SQVTM and CDR2 as ANQGSEA. CDR3 length: 14 amino acids. The CDR3, as DNA: TGCAGCGTTGGCCTAGCGGGAGGATCAGATACGCAGTATTTT. Amino acids: CSVGLAGGSDTQYF.

This clonotype has a handful of counts. The CDR3, as DNA: TGTGCCAGCAGCCCGGGTGACAGGGGTGTCTCTGGGGCCAACGTCCTGACTTTC. It specifies CASSPGDRGVSGANVLTF. The J gene is TRBJ2-6, the V gene TRBV28, with 8 bases that match TRBD1. The CDR3 totals 18 residues. V was pared by 6 bases and J by 0 bases, with 10 bases of the junction left unmatched. Per germline, CDR1 MDHEN and CDR2 SYDVKM.

The sample holds a few counts of this clonotype. The chain uses TRBV4-1 and TRBJ2-1, with a tentative D call TRBD2 (6 bases). Deletions cut 1 base from V and 7 bases from J, with 26 bases between. The germline CDR1 and CDR2 sequences are MGHRA and YSYEKL. This CDR3 is 19 amino acids long. CDR3 protein: CASSQGAVPGVYGGNEQFF. DNA of the CDR3: TGCGCCAGCAGCCAAGGTGCAGTCCCGGGGGTGTATGGCGGGAATGAGCAGTTCTTC.

The chain couples TRBV5-1 to TRBJ2-7; D is unresolved. Germline V gives CDR1 SGHRS, CDR2 YFSETQ. The CDR3 runs 14 residues. V was shortened by 0 bases and J by 2 bases, with 9 bases between the two germline ends. CDR3: CASSLEGRPYEQYF. CDR3 sequence (DNA): TGCGCCAGCAGCTTGGAGGGCAGGCCCTACGAGCAGTACTTC.

This clonotype was counted only a few times. This chain uses TRBV20-1 with TRBJ1-4; 10 bases match TRBD1. Germline CDR1 is DFQATT and CDR2 is SNEGSKA (reference sequence). The CDR3 totals 16 residues. Trimming removed 1 base from V and 5 bases from J; junction bases left unmatched: 7. CDR3 sequence: CSARGGTGVGNEKLFF. The CDR3 DNA sequence: TGCAGTGCTAGAGGTGGGACAGGGGTCGGGAATGAAAAACTGTTTTTT.

This clonotype was seen only a few times. The chain combines TRBV29-1 with TRBJ2-7; 9 positions agree with TRBD1. This CDR3 is built from 12 residues. In germline, CDR1 is SQVTM, CDR2 ANQGSEA. V shed 6 bases and J 3 bases; nucleotides not matched to a gene: 3. In DNA form, the CDR3 reads TGCAGCGTGGGACAGGGTCGCTACGAGCAGTACTTC. Translated: CSVGQGRYEQYF.

V is TRBV19 and J is TRBJ2-7; 7 bases fit TRBD1. The CDR3 has 13 residues. V was clipped by 7 bases and J by 5 bases; unmatched bases: 8. CDR1 is LNHDA and CDR2 is SQIVND in the germline V gene (reference sequence). The CDR3 protein is CASIPQGSHEQYF. CDR3 nucleotides: TGTGCCAGTATCCCACAGGGGAGCCACGAGCAGTACTTC.

The rearrangement joins TRBV7-9 to TRBJ2-5, with TRBD2 identical over 9 bases. CDR3 length: 14 residues. Germline V lookup: CDR1 SEHNR, CDR2 FQNEAQ (reference sequence). V shed 8 bases, J shed 5 bases, and the junction held 9 bases outside the gene matches. The CDR3 loop is CASGSREGKETQYF. The CDR3 DNA reads as TGTGCCAGCGGGTCGCGGGAGGGAAAGGAGACCCAGTACTTC.